The T cell receptor (beta chain) under discussion was sequenced for a study of T-cell reconstitution after alpha-beta-depleted transplantation in children. This clonotype turned up a few times. Its antigen is currently unknown. A much larger clone lies a single base off, so this may be a read error. Study results and caveats: By one year post-transplant, T-cell counts and diversity largely arose from T cells that were newly produced. Alpha-beta T cells about two months after transplant reportedly derived from several hundred expanded graft clones.

Unique molecular identifiers were used in preparing the TCRbeta library. TCRdb processed the PCR reads anew with MiXCR; each CDR3 protein has one entry. Here the sample spans hundreds of thousands of distinct CDR3 sequences, about a tenth being singletons. Sample: PBMCs, taken before TCRalphabeta/CD19-depleted stem cell transplant. The receptor comes from a child younger than two with acute myeloid leukemia, due to receive a stem cell transplant.

The CDR3 DNA sequence: TGTGCCAGCTGCCCTGGACGGCTTAACACAGATACGCAGTATTTT. As protein: CASCPGRLNTDTQYF. This chain links TRBV3-1 with TRBJ2-3; D unclear. Trimming left V 8 bases short and J 2 bases short, with 17 bases between. CDR1 is LGHDT and CDR2 is YNNKEL in the germline V gene (reference sequence). The CDR3 loop spans 15 amino acids.